This T cell receptor beta chain was captured in a study of shared clonotypes between healthy human individuals (TCRdb year 2020). Context from the whole study: The cohort included a few men and a couple of women between 18 and 49 years of age. To increase sequencing depth and limit assay-specific biases, different laboratories used diverse techniques to prepare libraries and sequence TCR repertoires. The study deeply sequenced blood TCR repertoires of about 5 healthy adults to estimate repertoire size and the extent of clonotype sharing between individuals. Per donor, leukapheresis produced somewhere between about 0.8 and 9.5 billion PBMCs. Study-level results and caveats: The small number of donors limited the genetic and exposure-history diversity represented. Sampling was restricted to blood, and TCR repertoires in tissues likely differ from the TCR repertoires found in blood. Based on pairwise subsampling, the degree of clonotype sharing among donors was expected to be affected by sequencing depth.

Turning to this clone: Its binding antigen is unknown. No qualities accompany the bases; no much larger clone lies one base away. The sample holds other DNA sequences that translate to the same CDR3.

Donors were healthy HIV-negative adults with no recently reported acute infections or vaccinations. Every donor was a Caucasian adult living in Nashville, Tennessee, USA. In the unsorted samples, 70 million to 95 million PBMCs were counted, and genomic DNA was extracted using the QIAamp DNA Blood Mini kit. Blood was collected by leukapheresis, and PBMCs were isolated by Ficoll-Histopaque density gradient centrifugation and then cryopreserved in liquid nitrogen vapor phase. Using the deep immunoSEQ assay, TCR CDR3 regions were amplified from genomic DNA by multiplex PCR. Extracted genomic DNA from each cell subset was spread evenly across all wells of several immunoSEQ 96-well plates, with each plate serving as a replicate. For unsorted PBMC, each replicate PCR was loaded with 300 ng genomic DNA, equivalent to roughly 31,000 T cell genomes. Unsorted PBMC genomic DNA was sequenced across ten immunoSEQ deep assay plates. Purified libraries were measured with a Qubit 3.0 fluorometer, size-checked on a Bioanalyzer 2100, and measured again with the KAPA Library Quantification kit. Every immunoSEQ 96-well plate was sequenced on a dedicated single-read 150-cycle Illumina NextSeq 550 flow cell. Per the source publication's procedure: Because the immunoSEQ output included only junctional sequences and no quality scores, the filtering could not be the same as the filtering used for full-length reads. To assign V/J genes and CDR3, sequences were annotated using PyIR, a Python wrapper for IgBLAST v1.9, with IMGT germline references. Reads with weak V/J assignments (E-value above 1e-6), missing CDR3, stop codons, out-of-frame junctions, or ambiguous translated residues were removed. V3J clonotypes were defined by identical inferred V gene, J gene, and CDR3 amino acid sequence. Percentage overlap between repertoires was computed as shared unique clonotypes divided by the size of the smaller repertoire. Repertoire richness was assessed with RTK rarefaction, the Chao1 estimator, and Recon v2.1 estimates of unobserved clonotypes. TCRdb limited this immuneACCESS table to in-frame rearrangements with V and J called. A share of clones is missing; checked studies link under half to unresolved V genes, and the rest is unexplained. V, J and clone size are those of that table, while D and trimming were read from the DNA. This sample lists 400,000 to 600,000 clones; around 79% were detected once. The top ten clones comprise roughly an eighth of the sample.

The CDR1 and CDR2 encoded by the germline V gene are MNHNS and SASEGT. The germline ends are 3 bases apart after V is trimmed by 6 bases and J by 1 base. Reading from cysteine to phenylalanine, the CDR3 counts 11 amino acids. Just the 33-base CDR3 DNA is kept, in frame starting at base 1. Sequenced sample: PBMCs. The origin of this receptor is a woman aged 40 to 55 in good health. Some clones in this sample may be carry-over from other donors' samples. The V and J genes are TRBV6-1 and TRBJ2-5, with an unclear D gene assignment. The sequenced DNA: TGTGCCAGCAGACTCCAAGAGACCCAGTACTTC. This translates into CASRLQETQYF.